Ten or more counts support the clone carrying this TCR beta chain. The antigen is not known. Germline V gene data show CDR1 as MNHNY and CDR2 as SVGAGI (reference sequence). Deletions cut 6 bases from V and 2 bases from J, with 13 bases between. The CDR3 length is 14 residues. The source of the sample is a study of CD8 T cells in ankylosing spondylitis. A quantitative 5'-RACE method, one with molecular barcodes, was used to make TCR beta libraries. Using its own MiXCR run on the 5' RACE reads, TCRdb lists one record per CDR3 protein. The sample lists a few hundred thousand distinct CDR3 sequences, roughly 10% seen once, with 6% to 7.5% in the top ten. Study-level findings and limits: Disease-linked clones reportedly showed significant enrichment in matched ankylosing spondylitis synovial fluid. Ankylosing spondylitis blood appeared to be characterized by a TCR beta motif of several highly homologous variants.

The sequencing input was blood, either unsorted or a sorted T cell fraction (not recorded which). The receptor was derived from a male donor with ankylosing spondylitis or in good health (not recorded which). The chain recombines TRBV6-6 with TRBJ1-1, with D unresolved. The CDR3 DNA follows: TGTGCCAGCAGCTCATGGCGTGGAAACACTGAAGCTTTCTTT. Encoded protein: CASSSWRGNTEAFF.